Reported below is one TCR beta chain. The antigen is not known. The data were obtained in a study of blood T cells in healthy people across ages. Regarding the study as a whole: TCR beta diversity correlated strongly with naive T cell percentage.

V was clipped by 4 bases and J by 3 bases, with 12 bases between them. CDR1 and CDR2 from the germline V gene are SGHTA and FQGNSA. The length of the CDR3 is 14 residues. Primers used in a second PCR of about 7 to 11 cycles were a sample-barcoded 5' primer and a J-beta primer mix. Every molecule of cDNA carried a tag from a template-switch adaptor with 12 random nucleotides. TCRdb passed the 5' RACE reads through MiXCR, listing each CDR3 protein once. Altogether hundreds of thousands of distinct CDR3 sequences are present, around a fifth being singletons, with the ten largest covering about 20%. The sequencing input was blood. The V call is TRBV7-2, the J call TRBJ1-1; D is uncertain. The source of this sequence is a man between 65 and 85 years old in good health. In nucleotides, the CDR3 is TGTGCCAGCAGCTCTTCCGTGGGGTACACTGAAGCTTTCTTT. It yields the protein CASSSSVGYTEAFF.